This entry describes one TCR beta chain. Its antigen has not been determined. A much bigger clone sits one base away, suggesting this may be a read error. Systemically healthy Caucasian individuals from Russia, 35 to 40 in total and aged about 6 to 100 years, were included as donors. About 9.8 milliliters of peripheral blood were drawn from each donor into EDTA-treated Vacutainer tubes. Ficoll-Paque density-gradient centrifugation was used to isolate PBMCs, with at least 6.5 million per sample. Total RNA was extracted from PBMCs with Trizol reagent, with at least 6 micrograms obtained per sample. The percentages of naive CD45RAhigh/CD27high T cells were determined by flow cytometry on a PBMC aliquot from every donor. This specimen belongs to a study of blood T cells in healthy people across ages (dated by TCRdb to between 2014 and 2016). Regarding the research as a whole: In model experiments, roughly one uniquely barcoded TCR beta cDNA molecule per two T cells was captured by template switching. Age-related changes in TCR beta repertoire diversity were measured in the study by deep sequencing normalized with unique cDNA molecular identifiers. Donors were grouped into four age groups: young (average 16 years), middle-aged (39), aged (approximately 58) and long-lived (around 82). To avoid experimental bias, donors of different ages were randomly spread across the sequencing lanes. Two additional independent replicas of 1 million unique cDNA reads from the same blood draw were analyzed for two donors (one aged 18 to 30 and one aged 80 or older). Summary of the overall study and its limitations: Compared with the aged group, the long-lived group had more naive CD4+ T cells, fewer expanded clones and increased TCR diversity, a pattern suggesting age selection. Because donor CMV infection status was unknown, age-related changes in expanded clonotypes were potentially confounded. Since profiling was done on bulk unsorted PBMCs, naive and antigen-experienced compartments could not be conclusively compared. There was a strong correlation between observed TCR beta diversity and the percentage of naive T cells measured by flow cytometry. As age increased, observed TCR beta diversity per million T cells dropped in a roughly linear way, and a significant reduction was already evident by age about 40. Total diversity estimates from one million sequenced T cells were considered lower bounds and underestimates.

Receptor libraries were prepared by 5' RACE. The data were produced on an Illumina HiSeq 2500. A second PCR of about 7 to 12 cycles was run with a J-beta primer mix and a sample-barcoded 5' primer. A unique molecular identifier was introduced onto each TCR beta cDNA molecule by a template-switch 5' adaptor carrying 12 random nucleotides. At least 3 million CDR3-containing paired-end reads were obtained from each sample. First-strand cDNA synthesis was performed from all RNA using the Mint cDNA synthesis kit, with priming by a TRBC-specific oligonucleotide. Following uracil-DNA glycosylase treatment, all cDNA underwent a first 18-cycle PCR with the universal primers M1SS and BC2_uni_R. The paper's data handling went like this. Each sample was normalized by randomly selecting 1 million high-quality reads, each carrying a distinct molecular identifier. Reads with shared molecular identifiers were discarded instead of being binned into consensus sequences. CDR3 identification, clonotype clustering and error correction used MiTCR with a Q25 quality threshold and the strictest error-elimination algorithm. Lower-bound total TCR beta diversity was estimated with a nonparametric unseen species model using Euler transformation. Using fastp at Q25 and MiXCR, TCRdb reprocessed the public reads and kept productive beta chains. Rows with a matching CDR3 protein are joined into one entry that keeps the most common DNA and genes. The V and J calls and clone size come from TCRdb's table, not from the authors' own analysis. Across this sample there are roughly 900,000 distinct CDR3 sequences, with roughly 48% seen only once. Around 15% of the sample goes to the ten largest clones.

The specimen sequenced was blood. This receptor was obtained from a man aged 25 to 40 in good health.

The CDR3 loop reads CASSQWDGQETQYF. DNA sequence: TGCGCCAGCAGCCAATGGGACGGACAAGAGACCCAGTACTTC. The sequence links TRBV4-1 to TRBJ2-5; the D gene cannot be resolved beyond TRBD1 or TRBD2, each matching 5 bases. Per the germline V gene, MGHRA is the CDR1 and YSYEKL is the CDR2. The junction shows trimming of 2 bases on V and 2 bases on J, plus 9 bases between the germline ends. The CDR3 goes from the cysteine to the phenylalanine over 14 residues. CDR3 DNA only is kept here, 42 bases in frame from base 1.